This T cell receptor beta chain was captured by sequencing in a study of blood T cell repertoires in COVID-19 (dated by TCRdb to the early 2020s). In terms of the full investigation: Samples covering the acute and convalescent phases of COVID-19 were provided by collaborators in the United States, Italy and Spain. The repertoires were released in a freely available public database meant as a resource for research on the immune response to SARS-CoV-2. Subjects who had been exposed to COVID-19, were actively infected with it, or had recovered from it provided the deeply sampled blood TCRbeta repertoires that made up the dataset. The prospective study material was composed of cDNA or gDNA derived from T cells, B-cell-depleted T cells, or PBMCs. Samples came from the ongoing ImmuneRACE study (first 160 participants) plus 1,254 subjects from 6 global collaborators. The sample metadata nearly always contained a de-identified subject ID, COVID-19 status, age in years and sex. Where available, HLA class I and class II types were taken from metadata supplied by the sample provider and were not determined by assay-based typing.

Whole blood was collected in K2EDTA tubes by collaborating institutions according to the institutions' own protocols. For TCRbeta analysis, collaborators shipped samples as frozen whole blood, isolated PBMCs, or DNA extracted from either of those sample types. About this clone itself: Its antigen remains unidentified. Qualities for individual bases were not recorded, and no much larger clone is one base off.

Summary of the overall study and its limitations: The amount of clinical and demographic metadata varied by source and participant and was provided uncurated.

Ends trimmed: V by 8 bases, J by 4 bases; bases unmatched to a gene: 12. Via the germline V gene, CDR1 is SGHTS and CDR2 YDEGEE. The CDR3 has 15 amino acids, counting the end cysteine and phenylalanine. Only the CDR3 region is kept as DNA, spanning 45 bases read in frame from base 1. The immunoSEQ Assay, a bias-controlled multiplex PCR, was used to amplify TCRbeta CDR3 regions from genomic DNA. The authors' pipeline ran thus. Within the assay, amplification of reference gene primers was used to estimate how many nucleated cells each sample contained. Sequence reads were collapsed and filtered to measure the absolute abundance of every unique TCRbeta CDR3 rearrangement. For each sample, productive Simpson clonality was calculated as the square root of Simpson's diversity index over productive rearrangements. The source is immuneACCESS, and TCRdb retained only in-frame sequences with V and J called. Part of the clones is not carried over; for the studies checked, unresolved V genes explain less than half of this, and the remainder is unexplained. Clone size and V and J calls were adopted from that table, with D and trimming inferred from the DNA. The sample contains 19,000 or so clones, 83% of them found a single time. In total, the top ten clones hold over 5.5% of the sample.

This receptor was identified in a human donor in a cohort sampled during active COVID-19. The chain is encoded by TRBV5-8 joined to TRBJ1-1; TRBD1 fits 9 bases in the junction. Input material: peripheral blood. The DNA sequence is given as TGTGCCAGTCAAAAACAGGGGGCGGGTGTCACTGAAGCTTTCTTT. This sequence encodes CASQKQGAGVTEAFF.